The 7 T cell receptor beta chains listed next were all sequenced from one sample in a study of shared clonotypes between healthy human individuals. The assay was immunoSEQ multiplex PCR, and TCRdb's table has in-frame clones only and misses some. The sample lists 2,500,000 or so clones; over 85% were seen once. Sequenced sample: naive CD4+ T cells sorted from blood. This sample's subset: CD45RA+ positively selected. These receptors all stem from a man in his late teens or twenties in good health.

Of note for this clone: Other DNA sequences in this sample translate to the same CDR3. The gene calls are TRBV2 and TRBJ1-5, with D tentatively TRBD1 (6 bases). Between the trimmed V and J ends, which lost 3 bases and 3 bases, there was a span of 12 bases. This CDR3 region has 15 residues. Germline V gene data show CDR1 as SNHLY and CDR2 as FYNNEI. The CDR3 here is CASSEQGLTNQPQHF. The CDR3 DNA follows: TGTGCCAGCAGTGAGCAGGGGTTAACCAATCAGCCCCAGCATTTT.

This CDR3 is CAIRPSGSQADTQYF. As DNA, the CDR3 is TGTGCCATCAGGCCTAGCGGGAGTCAGGCAGATACGCAGTATTTT. V gene TRBV10-3 combines with J gene TRBJ2-3; 10 bases are shared with TRBD2. Germline CDR1 ENHRY, CDR2 SYGVKD. J lost 4 bases, V lost 6 bases, and 7 bases had no gene match. The CDR3 sequence is 15 residues long.

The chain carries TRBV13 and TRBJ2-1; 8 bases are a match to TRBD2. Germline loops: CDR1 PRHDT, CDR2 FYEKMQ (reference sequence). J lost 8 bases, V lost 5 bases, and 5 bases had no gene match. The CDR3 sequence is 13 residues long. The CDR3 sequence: CASSQRGLDEQFF. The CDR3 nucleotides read TGTGCCAGCAGCCAGCGGGGGTTGGATGAGCAGTTCTTC. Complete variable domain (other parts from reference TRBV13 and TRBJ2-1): AAGVIQSPRHLIKEKRETATLKCYPIPRHDTVYWYQQGPGQDPQFLISFYEKMQSDKGSIPDRFSAQQFSDYHSELNMSSLELGDSALYFCASSQRGLDEQFFGPGTRLTVL.

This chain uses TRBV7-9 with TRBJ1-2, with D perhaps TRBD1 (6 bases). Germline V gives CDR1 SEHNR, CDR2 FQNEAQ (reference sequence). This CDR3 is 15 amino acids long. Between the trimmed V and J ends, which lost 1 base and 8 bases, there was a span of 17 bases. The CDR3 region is CASSLEENRVDGYTF. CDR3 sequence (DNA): TGTGCCAGCAGCTTAGAAGAAAACAGGGTAGACGGCTACACCTTC.

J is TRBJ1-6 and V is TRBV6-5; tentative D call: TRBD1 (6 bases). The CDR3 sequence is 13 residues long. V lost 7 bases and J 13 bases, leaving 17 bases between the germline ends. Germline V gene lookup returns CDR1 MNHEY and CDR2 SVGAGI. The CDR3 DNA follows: TGTGCCAGCACCCGGGGGCGATTCGCCCCCCTCCACTTT. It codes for CASTRGRFAPLHF.

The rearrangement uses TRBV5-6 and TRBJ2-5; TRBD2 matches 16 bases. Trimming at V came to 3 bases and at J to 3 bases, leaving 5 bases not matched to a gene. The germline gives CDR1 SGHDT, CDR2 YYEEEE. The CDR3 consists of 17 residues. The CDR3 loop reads CASSSPGLAGGKETQYF. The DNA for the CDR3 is TGTGCCAGCAGCTCACCGGGACTAGCGGGGGGGAAAGAGACCCAGTACTTC.

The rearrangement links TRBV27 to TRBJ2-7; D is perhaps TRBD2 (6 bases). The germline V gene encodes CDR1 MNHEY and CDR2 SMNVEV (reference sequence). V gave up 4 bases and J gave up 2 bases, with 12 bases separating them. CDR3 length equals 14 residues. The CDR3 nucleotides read TGTGCCAGCAGTTCCGGGACTGTGCCCTACGAGCAGTACTTC. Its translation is CASSSGTVPYEQYF.